A single TCR beta chain is shown here with its context. Antigen: not known. The data derive from a study of CD8+CD57+ T cells in acquired aplastic anemia. Study-wide context: Each DNA sample taken from sorted CD4+ and CD8+ cells came to 2.5 to 4 ug on average. Study outcomes and limitations: The number of CD8+ CDR3 sequences shared by patients and controls was around 30.

TCR beta VDJ and CDR3 were profiled, and genomic DNA was the template. TCRdb re-called the reads through MiXCR, storing one row per CDR3 protein. Of 42,000 or so distinct CDR3 sequences listed, roughly 65% are singletons. The V gene end was trimmed by 6 bases and the J gene end by 3 bases; junction bases not matched to a gene: 10. There are 14 residues in the CDR3. Germline CDR1 is DFQATT and CDR2 is SNEGSKA (reference sequence). Sequencing was done on a sample of sorted CD4+, CD8+, or CD8+CD57+ T cells (not recorded which) from PBMCs. The chain couples TRBV20-1 to TRBJ1-2; 7 bases map to TRBD1. This TCR was sampled from a human donor in good health, serving as a control. The CDR3 reads CSARTGEGDYGYTF. CDR3 nucleotides: TGCAGTGCCAGAACAGGGGAAGGGGACTATGGCTACACCTTC.